This T cell receptor (beta chain) was documented in a study of vaccination and CD4 T cells after COVID-19. Study background: Culture controls were given either a CEFX pool, an HIV-1 Nef pool, or no peptide.

This clonotype has just a few counts. Its antigen is as yet unknown. An Oncomine TCR Beta short-read assay was used to sequence the DNA from cultured CD4+ T cells. From CD4+ T cells that had been cultured, genomic DNA was extracted. TCRdb independently ran MiXCR on the PCR reads; one entry per CDR3 protein. The data hold some 9,500 distinct CDR3 sequences, with 51% observed a single time. Trimming shortened V by 1 base and J by 0 bases, and 10 bases separated the two germline ends. The germline V gene has CDR1 SGHNT and CDR2 YENEEA. This CDR3 has 17 amino acids. Treatment of the sample: roughly 11-day PBMC culture with coronavirus spike peptide pools or control peptides (ViraFEST assay). First, ViraFEST expanded antigen-specific T cells with peptide pools, and next it sequenced the TCRs.

Sequenced input: CD4+ T cells from blood, cultured in vitro. This TCR derives from a human donor who had recovered from COVID-19. This chain links TRBV11-3 with TRBJ1-6, with D possibly being TRBD1 (5 bases). The CDR3: CASSLVGGSSYNSPLHF. CDR3 DNA sequence: TGTGCCAGCAGCTTAGTGGGGGGAAGCTCCTATAATTCACCCCTCCACTTT.